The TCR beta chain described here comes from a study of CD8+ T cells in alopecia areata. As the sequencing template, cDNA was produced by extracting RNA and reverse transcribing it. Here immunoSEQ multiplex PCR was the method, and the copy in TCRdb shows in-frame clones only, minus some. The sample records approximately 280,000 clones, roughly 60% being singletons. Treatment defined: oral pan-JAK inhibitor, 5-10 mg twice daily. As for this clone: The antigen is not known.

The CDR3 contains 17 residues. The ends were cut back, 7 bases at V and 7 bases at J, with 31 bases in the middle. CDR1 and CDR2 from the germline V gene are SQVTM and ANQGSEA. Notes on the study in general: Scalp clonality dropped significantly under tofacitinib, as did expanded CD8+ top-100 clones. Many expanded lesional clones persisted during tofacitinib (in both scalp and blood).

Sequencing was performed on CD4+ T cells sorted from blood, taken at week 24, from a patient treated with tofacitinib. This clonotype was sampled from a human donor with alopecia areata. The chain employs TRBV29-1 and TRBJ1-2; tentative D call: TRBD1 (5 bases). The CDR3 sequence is CSAGSRFSGISVSGYTF. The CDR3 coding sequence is TGCAGCGCTGGCAGTCGATTTTCAGGGATTTCAGTGAGTGGCTACACCTTC.